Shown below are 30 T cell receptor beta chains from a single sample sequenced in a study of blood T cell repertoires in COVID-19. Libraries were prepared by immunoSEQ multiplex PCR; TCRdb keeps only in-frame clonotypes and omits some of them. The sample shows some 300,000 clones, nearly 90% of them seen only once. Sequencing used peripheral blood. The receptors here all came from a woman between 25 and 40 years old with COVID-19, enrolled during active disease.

The CDR3 region is CASSLEGDQPQHF. The CDR3 DNA follows: TGTGCCAGCAGCTTAGAGGGGGATCAGCCCCAGCATTTT. V is TRBV7-2 and J is TRBJ1-5; a possible D gene is TRBD1 (6 bases). Trimming shortened V by 1 base and J by 5 bases, and 6 bases separated the two germline ends. The germline V gene encodes CDR1 SGHTA and CDR2 FQGNSA. The CDR3 has 13 amino acids.

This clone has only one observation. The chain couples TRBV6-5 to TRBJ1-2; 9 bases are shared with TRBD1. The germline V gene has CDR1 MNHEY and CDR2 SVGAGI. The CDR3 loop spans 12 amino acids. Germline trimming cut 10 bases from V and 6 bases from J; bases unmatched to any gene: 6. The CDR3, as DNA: TGTGCCATTCCGACAGGGGGACATGGCTACACCTTC. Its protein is CAIPTGGHGYTF.

In DNA form, the CDR3 reads TGTGCCACCAGCCCATTCCAGGGGTGCGGAAACACCATATATTTT. This gives the protein CATSPFQGCGNTIYF. This chain links TRBV24-1 with TRBJ1-3; D is possibly TRBD1 (6 bases). The CDR3 length is 15 residues. Germline V CDR1 and CDR2: KGHDR, SFDVKD. V was shortened by 7 bases and J by 4 bases, with 16 bases between the two germline ends.

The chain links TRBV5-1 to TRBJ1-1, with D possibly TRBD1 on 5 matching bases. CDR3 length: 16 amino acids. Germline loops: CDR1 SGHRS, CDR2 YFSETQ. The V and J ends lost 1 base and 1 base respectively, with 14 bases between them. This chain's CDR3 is CASSLTQGGRNTEAFF. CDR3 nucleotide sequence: TGCGCCAGCAGCTTGACTCAGGGTGGAAGGAACACTGAAGCTTTCTTT.

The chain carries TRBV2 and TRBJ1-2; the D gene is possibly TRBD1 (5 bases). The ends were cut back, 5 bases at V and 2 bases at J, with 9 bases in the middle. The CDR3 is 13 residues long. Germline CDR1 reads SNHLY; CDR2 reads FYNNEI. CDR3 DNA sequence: TGTGCCAGCAGTTCCGACAGAAACTATGGCTACACCTTC. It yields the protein CASSSDRNYGYTF. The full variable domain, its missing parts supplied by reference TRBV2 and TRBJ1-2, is EPEVTQTPSHQVTQMGQEVILRCVPISNHLYFYWYRQILGQKVEFLVSFYNNEISEKSEIFDDQFSVERPDGSNFTLKIRSTKLEDSAMYFCASSSDRNYGYTFGSGTRLTVV.

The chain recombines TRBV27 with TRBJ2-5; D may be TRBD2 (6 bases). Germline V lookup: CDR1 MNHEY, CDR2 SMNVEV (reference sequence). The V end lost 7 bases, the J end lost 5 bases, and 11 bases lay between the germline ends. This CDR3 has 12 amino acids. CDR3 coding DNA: TGTGCCAGCATCCAACGGGGGGAGACCCAGTACTTC. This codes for CASIQRGETQYF.

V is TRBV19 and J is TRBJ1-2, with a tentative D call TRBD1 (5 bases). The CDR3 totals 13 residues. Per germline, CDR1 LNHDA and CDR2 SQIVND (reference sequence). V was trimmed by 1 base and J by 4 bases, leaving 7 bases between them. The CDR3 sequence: CASSIAQGYGYTF. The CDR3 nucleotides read TGTGCCAGTAGTATAGCCCAGGGCTATGGCTACACCTTC.

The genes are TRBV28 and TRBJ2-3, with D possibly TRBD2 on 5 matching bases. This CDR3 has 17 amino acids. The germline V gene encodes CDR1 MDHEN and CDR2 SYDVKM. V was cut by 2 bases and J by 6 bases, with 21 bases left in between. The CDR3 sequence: CASSLLAYLAPSDTQYF. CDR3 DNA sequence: TGTGCCAGCAGTTTACTTGCCTATCTAGCCCCGTCGGATACGCAGTATTTT.

The CDR3 nucleotides are TGTGCCGCCCGGGACAGGGTCGGAGGCTACACCTTC. Its protein is CAARDRVGGYTF. The chain employs TRBV19 and TRBJ1-2, with 9 bases identical to TRBD1. The CDR3 contains 12 residues. Germline trimming cut 11 bases from V and 8 bases from J; bases unmatched to any gene: 9. Germline loops: CDR1 LNHDA, CDR2 SQIVND (reference sequence).

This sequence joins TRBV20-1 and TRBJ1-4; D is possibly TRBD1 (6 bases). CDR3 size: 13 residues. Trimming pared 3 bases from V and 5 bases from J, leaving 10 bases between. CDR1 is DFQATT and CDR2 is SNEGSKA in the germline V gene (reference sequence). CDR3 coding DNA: TGCAGTGCTAGTCGGGGGGCAAATGAAAAACTGTTTTTT. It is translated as CSASRGANEKLFF.

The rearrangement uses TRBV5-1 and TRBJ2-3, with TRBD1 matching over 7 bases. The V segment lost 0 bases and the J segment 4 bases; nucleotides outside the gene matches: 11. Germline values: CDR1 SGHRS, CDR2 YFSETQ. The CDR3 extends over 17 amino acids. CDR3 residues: CASSLVPDNRGADTQYF. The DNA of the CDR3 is TGCGCCAGCAGCTTGGTCCCTGATAACAGGGGCGCAGATACGCAGTATTTT.

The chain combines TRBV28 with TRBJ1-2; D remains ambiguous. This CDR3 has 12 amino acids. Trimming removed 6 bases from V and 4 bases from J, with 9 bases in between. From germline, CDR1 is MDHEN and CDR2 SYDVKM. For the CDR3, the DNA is TGTGCCAGCAGAGACACGTCCTATGGCTACACCTTC. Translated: CASRDTSYGYTF.

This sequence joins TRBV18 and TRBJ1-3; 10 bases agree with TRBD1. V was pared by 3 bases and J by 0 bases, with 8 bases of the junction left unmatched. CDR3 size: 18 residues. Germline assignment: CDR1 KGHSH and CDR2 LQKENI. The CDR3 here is CASSPRRTGGNSGNTIYF. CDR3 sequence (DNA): TGTGCCAGCTCACCCCGACGGACAGGGGGAAACTCTGGAAACACCATATATTTT. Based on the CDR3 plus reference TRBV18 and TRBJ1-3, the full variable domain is NAGVMQNPRHLVRRRGQEARLRCSPMKGHSHVYWYRQLPEEGLKFMVYLQKENIIDESGMPKERFSAEFPKEGPSILRIQQVVRGDSAAYFCASSPRRTGGNSGNTIYFGEGSWLTVV.

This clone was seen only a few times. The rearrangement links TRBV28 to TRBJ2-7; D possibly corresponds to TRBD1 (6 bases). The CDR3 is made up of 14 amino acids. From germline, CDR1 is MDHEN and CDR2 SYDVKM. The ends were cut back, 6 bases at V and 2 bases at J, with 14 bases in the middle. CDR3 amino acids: CASRKPGHAYEQYV. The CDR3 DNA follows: TGTGCCAGCAGGAAACCGGGACACGCCTACGAGCAGTACGTC.

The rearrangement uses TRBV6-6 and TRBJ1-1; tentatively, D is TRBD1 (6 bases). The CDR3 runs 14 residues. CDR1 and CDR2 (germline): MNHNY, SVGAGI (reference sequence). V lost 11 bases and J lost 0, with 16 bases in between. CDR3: CASSGAGVNTEAFF. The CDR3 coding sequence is TGTGCCTCAAGCGGAGCAGGGGTGAACACTGAAGCTTTCTTT.

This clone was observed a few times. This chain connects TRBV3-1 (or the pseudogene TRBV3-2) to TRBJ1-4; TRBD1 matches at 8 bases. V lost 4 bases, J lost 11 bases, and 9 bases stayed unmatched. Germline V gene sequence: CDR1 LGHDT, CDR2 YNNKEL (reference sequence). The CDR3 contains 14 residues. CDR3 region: CASSLGQATDKLFF. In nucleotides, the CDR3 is TGTGCCAGCAGCCTGGGACAGGCGACGGACAAACTGTTTTTT.

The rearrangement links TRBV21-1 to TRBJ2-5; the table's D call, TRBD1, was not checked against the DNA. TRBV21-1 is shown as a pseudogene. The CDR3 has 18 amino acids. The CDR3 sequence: CASSKGEVSGGVQETQYF. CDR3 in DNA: TGTGCCAGCAGCAAAGGGGAAGTGTCAGGGGGTGTCCAGGAGACCCAGTACTTC.

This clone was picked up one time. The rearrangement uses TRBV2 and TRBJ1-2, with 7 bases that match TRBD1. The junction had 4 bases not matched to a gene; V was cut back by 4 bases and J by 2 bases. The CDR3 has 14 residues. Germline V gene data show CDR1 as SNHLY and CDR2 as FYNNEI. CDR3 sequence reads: CASSVGTANYGYTF. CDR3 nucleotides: TGTGCCAGCAGTGTCGGGACAGCAAACTATGGCTACACCTTC.

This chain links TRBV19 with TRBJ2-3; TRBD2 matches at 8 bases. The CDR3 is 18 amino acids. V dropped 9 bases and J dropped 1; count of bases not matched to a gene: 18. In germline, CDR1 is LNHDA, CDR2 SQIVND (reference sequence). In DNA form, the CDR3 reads TGTGCCAGCCGACCGGGGTATCTAGCGGGCGATCGCACAGATACGCAGTATTTT. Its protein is CASRPGYLAGDRTDTQYF.

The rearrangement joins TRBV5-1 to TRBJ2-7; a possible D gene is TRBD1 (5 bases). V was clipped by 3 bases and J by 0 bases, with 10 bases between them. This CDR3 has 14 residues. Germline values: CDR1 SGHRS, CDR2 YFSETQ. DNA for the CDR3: TGCGCCAGCAGCTCCTCAGGGATCTCCTACGAGCAGTACTTC. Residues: CASSSSGISYEQYF.

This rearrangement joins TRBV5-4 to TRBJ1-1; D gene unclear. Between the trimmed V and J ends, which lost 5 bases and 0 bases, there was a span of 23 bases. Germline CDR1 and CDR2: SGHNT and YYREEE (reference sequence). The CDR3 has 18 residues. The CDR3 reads CASRPLGQAVRMNTEAFF. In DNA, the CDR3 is TGTGCCAGCAGGCCGCTCGGCCAGGCCGTCCGCATGAACACTGAAGCTTTCTTT.

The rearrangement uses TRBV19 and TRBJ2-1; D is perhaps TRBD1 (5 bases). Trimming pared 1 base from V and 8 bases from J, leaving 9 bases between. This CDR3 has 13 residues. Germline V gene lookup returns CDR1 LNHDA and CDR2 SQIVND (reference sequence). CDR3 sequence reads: CASSIVRDDEQFF. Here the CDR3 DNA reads TGTGCCAGTAGTATAGTCAGGGATGATGAGCAGTTCTTC.

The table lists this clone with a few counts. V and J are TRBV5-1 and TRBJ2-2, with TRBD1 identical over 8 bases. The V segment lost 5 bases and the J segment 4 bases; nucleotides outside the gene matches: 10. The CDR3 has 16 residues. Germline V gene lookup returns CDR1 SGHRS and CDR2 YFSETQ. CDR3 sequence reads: CASRHGQGGVTGELFF. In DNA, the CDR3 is TGCGCCAGCAGACACGGACAGGGCGGGGTCACCGGGGAGCTGTTTTTT.

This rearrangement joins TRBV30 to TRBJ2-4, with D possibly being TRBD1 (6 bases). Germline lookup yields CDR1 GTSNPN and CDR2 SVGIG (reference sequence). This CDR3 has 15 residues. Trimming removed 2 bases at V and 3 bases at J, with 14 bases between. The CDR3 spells CAWSRPGVGKNIQYF. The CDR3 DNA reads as TGTGCCTGGAGTAGGCCAGGGGTAGGCAAAAACATTCAGTACTTC.

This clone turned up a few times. The CDR3 sequence is CASSLSGGFPYEQYF. The CDR3, as DNA: TGTGCCAGCAGCTTATCGGGGGGATTCCCCTACGAGCAGTACTTC. The rearrangement links TRBV11-3 to TRBJ2-7; 7 nucleotides line up with TRBD2. Germline lookup yields CDR1 SGHNT and CDR2 YENEEA. Unmatched junction bases numbered 6, after V lost 2 bases and J lost 2 bases. This CDR3 has 15 residues.

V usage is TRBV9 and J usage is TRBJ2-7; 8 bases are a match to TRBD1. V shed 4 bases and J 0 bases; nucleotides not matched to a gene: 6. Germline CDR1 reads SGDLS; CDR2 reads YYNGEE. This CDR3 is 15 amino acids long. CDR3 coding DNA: TGTGCCAGCAGCCAGACAGGGGATTCCTCCTACGAGCAGTACTTC. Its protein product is CASSQTGDSSYEQYF.

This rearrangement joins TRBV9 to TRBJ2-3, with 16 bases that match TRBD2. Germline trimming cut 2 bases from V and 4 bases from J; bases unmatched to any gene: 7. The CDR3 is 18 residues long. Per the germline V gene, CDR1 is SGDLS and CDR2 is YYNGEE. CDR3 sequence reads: CASSVMGTSGGAADTQYF. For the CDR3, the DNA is TGTGCCAGCAGCGTCATGGGGACTAGCGGGGGGGCCGCAGATACGCAGTATTTT.

CDR3 loop: CASSSRDKAYEQYV. The CDR3 nucleotides read TGTGCCAGCAGTTCCCGGGACAAGGCATACGAGCAGTACGTC. J is TRBJ2-7 and V is TRBV6-5; perhaps TRBD1 as D (6 bases). Germline CDR1 is MNHEY and CDR2 is SVGAGI. V dropped 4 bases and J dropped 4 bases, with 14 bases sitting between them. CDR3 length: 14 amino acids.

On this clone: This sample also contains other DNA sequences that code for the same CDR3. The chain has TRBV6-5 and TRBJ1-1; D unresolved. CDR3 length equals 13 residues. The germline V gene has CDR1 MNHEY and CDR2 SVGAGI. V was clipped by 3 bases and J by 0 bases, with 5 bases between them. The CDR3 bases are TGTGCCAGCAGTTATAGTCTGAACACTGAAGCTTTCTTT. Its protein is CASSYSLNTEAFF.

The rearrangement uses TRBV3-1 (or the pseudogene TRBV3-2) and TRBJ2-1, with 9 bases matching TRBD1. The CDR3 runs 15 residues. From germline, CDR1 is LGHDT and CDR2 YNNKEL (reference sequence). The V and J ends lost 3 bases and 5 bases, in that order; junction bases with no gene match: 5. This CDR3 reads CASSHRQGGHNEQFF. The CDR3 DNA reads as TGTGCCAGCAGCCACCGACAGGGGGGGCACAATGAGCAGTTCTTC.